This TCR beta chain was captured in a study of technical replicates of blood from four donors. Some clones are missing from TCRdb's copy, which holds only in-frame ones; the method was immunoSEQ multiplex PCR. The sample yields around 83,000 clones, around 94% seen once. The germline V gene has CDR1 SGDLS and CDR2 YYNGEE. The CDR3 sequence is 17 residues long. Trimming stripped 0 bases from V and 2 bases from J, with 12 bases between. What was sequenced was T cells isolated from PBMCs. The genes are TRBV9 and TRBJ2-6; no firm D call. This sequence originates from a human donor in good health. CDR3 residues: CASSVAATVAGANVLTF. The DNA of the CDR3 is TGTGCCAGCAGCGTAGCCGCAACAGTGGCTGGGGCCAACGTCCTGACTTTC.